The 24 T cell receptor beta chains reported below all come from one sample, sequenced in a study of vaccination and CD4 T cells after COVID-19. Their antigen targets remain unknown. With the Oncomine TCR Beta short-read assay, DNA from cultured CD4+ T cells was sequenced. It was from cultured CD4+ T cells that genomic DNA was extracted. TCRdb ran MiXCR on the PCR reads and lists one entry per CDR3 protein. The data hold thousands of distinct CDR3 sequences, with 28% observed a single time. The treatment here: approximately 9-day PBMC culture with coronavirus spike peptide pools or control peptides (ViraFEST assay). Those CD4+ T cells from the unexposed donor predate the COVID-19 pandemic (2011-2018). The sample comprised CD4+ T cells from blood, cultured in vitro. The receptors stem from a human donor in good health.

The rearrangement uses TRBV20-1 and TRBJ1-5; 9 bases align to TRBD1. CDR3 length: 16 residues. Germline V lookup: CDR1 DFQATT, CDR2 SNEGSKA (reference sequence). V was clipped by 5 bases and J by 4 bases; unmatched bases: 12. The CDR3: CSAPNHPGTGNQPQHF. CDR3 DNA: TGCAGTGCTCCTAATCATCCCGGGACAGGGAATCAGCCCCAGCATTTT.

This clonotype came up a few times. The chain uses TRBV11-3 and TRBJ2-3; 7 bases agree with TRBD1. CDR3 length: 18 amino acids. Germline V CDR1 and CDR2: SGHNT, YENEEA. The V segment lost 1 base and the J segment 5 bases; nucleotides outside the gene matches: 15. The CDR3 loop reads CASSLGDRLQTSEDTQYF. CDR3 DNA: TGTGCCAGCAGCTTAGGGGACAGACTGCAAACATCGGAAGATACGCAGTATTTT.

This clonotype was counted between two and nine times. The rearrangement uses TRBV12-3 or TRBV12-4 and TRBJ1-1; no clear D. V lost 7 bases and J 5 bases, leaving 14 bases between the germline ends. The CDR3 has 13 residues. CDR3 nucleotide sequence: TGTGCCAGCAACTTGGACCTGGGGACTGAAGCTTTCTTT. Its translation is CASNLDLGTEAFF.

By share, this clonotype ranks as medium-sized. The chain links TRBV27 to TRBJ1-2; D is perhaps TRBD1 (5 bases). The V end lost 5 bases, the J end lost 8 bases, and 15 bases lay between the germline ends. Germline V lookup: CDR1 MNHEY, CDR2 SMNVEV (reference sequence). The CDR3 is made up of 13 amino acids. CDR3 sequence reads: CASSIRESEGYTF. CDR3 bases: TGTGCCAGCAGTATCAGGGAATCCGAAGGCTACACCTTC.

The chain recombines TRBV19 with TRBJ2-1; TRBD2 is a possible D gene (5 bases). The CDR3 length is 13 residues. The V end was cut by 5 bases, the J end by 6 bases, with 11 bases between. Per germline, CDR1 LNHDA and CDR2 SQIVND (reference sequence). The CDR3 DNA reads as TGTGCCAGTAGTCGCGGGCGCCGCAATGAGCAGTTCTTC. This codes for CASSRGRRNEQFF.

In this sample, this clonotype turned up a few times. The chain uses TRBV7-8 and TRBJ1-1; D remains unclear. The CDR3 covers 17 residues. Trimming shortened V by 2 bases and J by 0 bases, and 16 bases separated the two germline ends. Germline CDR1 reads SGHVS; CDR2 reads FQNEAQ. This chain's CDR3 is CASSLLKAVPLNTEAFF. The DNA of the CDR3 is TGTGCCAGCAGCTTATTGAAGGCGGTCCCTTTGAACACTGAAGCTTTCTTT.

The V call is TRBV11-2, the J call TRBJ1-2; D gene unclear. V was clipped by 1 base and J by 8 bases, with 8 bases between them. CDR1 and CDR2 from the germline V gene are SGHAT and FQNNGV. The CDR3 loop spans 12 amino acids. The CDR3 coding sequence is TGTGCCAGCAGCTTAGGAGGGAGCGGCTACACCTTC. This encodes CASSLGGSGYTF.

This sequence joins TRBV7-2 and TRBJ2-2, with D possibly TRBD1 on 5 matching bases. Germline V gene data show CDR1 as SGHTA and CDR2 as FQGNSA. V was trimmed by 4 bases and J by 1 base, leaving 13 bases between them. The CDR3 has 16 amino acids. The CDR3 bases are TGTGCCAGCAGCTCCCGAACAAGGGGGAACACCGGGGAGCTGTTTTTT. It codes for CASSSRTRGNTGELFF.

This clonotype was seen more than once but under ten times. The genes are TRBV9 and TRBJ1-1, with D tentatively TRBD1 (5 bases). The CDR3 runs 13 residues. CDR1 SGDLS and CDR2 YYNGEE come from the germline V gene. V shed 4 bases and J shed 4 bases, with 11 bases lying between them. The CDR3 here is CASSLGPLTEAFF. In DNA, the CDR3 is TGTGCCAGCAGCCTGGGACCACTCACTGAAGCTTTCTTT.

This chain joins TRBV28 and TRBJ2-1; D not resolved. V was cut by 5 bases and J by 5 bases, with 13 bases left in between. Germline loops: CDR1 MDHEN, CDR2 SYDVKM. This CDR3 has 14 residues. This chain's CDR3 is CASSTTRTHNEQFF. In DNA form, the CDR3 reads TGTGCCAGCAGTACAACCCGTACCCACAATGAGCAGTTCTTC.

This clonotype was recorded a few times. The CDR3, as DNA: TGTGCCAGCAGGGGGACTGCTAGCACAGATACGCAGTATTTT. As protein: CASRGTASTDTQYF. The chain employs TRBV6-1 and TRBJ2-3; the D gene is possibly TRBD2 (6 bases). The CDR3 runs 14 residues. V shed 6 bases and J shed 0 bases, with 10 bases lying between them. Germline assignment: CDR1 MNHNS and CDR2 SASEGT.

The rearrangement joins TRBV20-1 to TRBJ1-1, with D maybe TRBD1 (5 bases). Trimming removed 5 bases at V and 7 bases at J, with 17 bases between. CDR1 and CDR2 from the germline V gene are DFQATT and SNEGSKA (reference sequence). The CDR3 covers 13 residues. CDR3 DNA: TGCAGTGCTCATCGGGGGGGAGGGAGTGAAGCTTTCTTT. Translated: CSAHRGGGSEAFF.

Comment on this clonotype: This clone may be a read error of a much larger clone one base away. The chain joins TRBV20-1 to TRBJ1-2; possibly TRBD1 for D (5 bases). Looked up from germline, CDR1 is DFQATT and CDR2 is SNEGSKA (reference sequence). This CDR3 comprises 13 residues. As DNA, the CDR3 is TGCAGTGCTACTGTTCGACAGATCCATGGCTTCACCTTC. As protein: CSATVRQIHGFTF.

The rearrangement joins TRBV7-2 to TRBJ1-2, with a possible D match to TRBD1 (6 bases). V lost 1 base, J lost 4 bases, and 13 bases lay in between. Germline V gives CDR1 SGHTA, CDR2 FQGNSA. The length of the CDR3 is 15 residues. The CDR3 bases are TGTGCCAGCAGCTTAGGCCAAGGGGGGCCCTATGGCTACACCTTC. Translation: CASSLGQGGPYGYTF. The variable domain in full, completed from reference TRBV7-2 and TRBJ1-2, reads GAGVSQSPSNKVTEKGKDVELRCDPISGHTALYWYRQSLGQGLEFLIYFQGNSAPDKSGLPSDRFSAERTGGSVSTLTIQRTQQEDSAVYLCASSLGQGGPYGYTFGSGTRLTVV.

For this clonotype: This CDR3 fails to terminate in the conserved phenylalanine or tryptophan, so it likely reflects a read error. The genes are TRBV6-2 or TRBV6-3 and TRBJ1-2, with D unclear. V shed 8 bases and J shed 3 bases, with 13 bases lying between them. The CDR3 spans 13 residues. CDR1 MNHEY and CDR2 SVGEGT come from the germline V gene. The CDR3 nucleotides are TGTGCCAGCGGTCGCCGGGGAGACTATGGCTACACCTCC. Its protein is CASGRRGDYGYTS.

The V call is TRBV27, the J call TRBJ2-7; D perhaps matches TRBD1 (6 bases). The CDR3 is 15 residues long. V dropped 2 bases and J dropped 4 bases, with 15 bases sitting between them. CDR1 is MNHEY and CDR2 is SMNVEV in the germline V gene (reference sequence). CDR3 DNA sequence: TGTGCCAGCAGTTTACTTACGGGACACCCTTACGAGCAGTACTTC. Protein: CASSLLTGHPYEQYF.

The rearrangement joins TRBV20-1 to TRBJ2-5, with 9 bases fitting TRBD2. Trimming removed 3 bases from V and 1 base from J; junction bases left unmatched: 6. The CDR3 extends over 15 amino acids. Germline V gene sequence: CDR1 DFQATT, CDR2 SNEGSKA (reference sequence). This chain's CDR3 is CSASPASGVQETQYF. In DNA form, the CDR3 reads TGCAGTGCTAGTCCGGCTAGCGGGGTCCAAGAGACCCAGTACTTC.

J is TRBJ1-2 and V is TRBV28; weak D call: TRBD1 (5 bases). The CDR3 runs 14 residues. Germline CDR1 and CDR2: MDHEN and SYDVKM. The V gene lost 6 bases and the J gene lost 2 bases, with 13 bases spanning the gap. The CDR3 here is CASRASGTNYGYTF. CDR3 coding DNA: TGTGCCAGCAGGGCATCCGGGACCAACTATGGCTACACCTTC.

The chain recombines TRBV14 with TRBJ2-1; TRBD1 matches at 10 bases. With V trimmed by 7 bases and J by 8 bases, 8 bases remained unmatched. CDR1 and CDR2 from the germline V gene are SGHDN and FVKESK. The CDR3 is 14 amino acids. CDR3: CASKGQGLIDEQFF. CDR3 coding DNA: TGTGCCAGCAAGGGACAGGGGTTAATCGATGAGCAGTTCTTC.

This clonotype came up a few times. The chain combines TRBV28 with TRBJ1-5; D is uncertain. Trimming took off 2 bases at V and 5 bases at J, with 4 bases between the two ends. Germline V lookup: CDR1 MDHEN, CDR2 SYDVKM. The CDR3 extends over 12 amino acids. CDR3: CASSLEYQPQHF. The CDR3 DNA reads TGTGCCAGCAGTTTAGAGTATCAGCCCCAGCATTTT.

V is TRBV6-1 and J is TRBJ2-7, with D perhaps matching TRBD2 (7 bases). Per germline, CDR1 MNHNS and CDR2 SASEGT. The CDR3 is 17 residues long. The V gene lost 2 bases and the J gene lost 0 bases, with 17 bases spanning the gap. The CDR3 DNA is TGTGCCAGCAGTGAACGTCCGAGGGGGGGGAGCTCCTACGAGCAGTACTTC. Amino acid sequence: CASSERPRGGSSYEQYF.

This clonotype was seen a few times. The chain combines TRBV7-9 with TRBJ2-7, with D possibly matching TRBD2 (6 bases). In germline, CDR1 is SEHNR, CDR2 FQNEAQ (reference sequence). The CDR3 spans 13 residues. V dropped 5 bases and J dropped 3 bases, with 11 bases sitting between them. The CDR3 region is CASSRDSVYEQYF. DNA for the CDR3: TGTGCCAGCAGCCGGGACTCAGTCTACGAGCAGTACTTC.

This clonotype was observed a few times. The genes are TRBV15 and TRBJ2-7; the match to TRBD1 covers 9 bases. Trimming took 0 bases from V and 5 from J; bases not matched to a gene: 5. This CDR3 comprises 15 residues. Germline-derived CDR1 and CDR2 are LNHNV and YYDKDF (reference sequence). CDR3 DNA sequence: TGTGCCACCAGCAGAGAAGGGACAGGGTCCAACGAGCAGTACTTC. It specifies CATSREGTGSNEQYF.

The chain employs TRBV5-1 and TRBJ2-7; D possibly uses TRBD1 or TRBD2 (7 bases each). Germline CDR1 SGHRS, CDR2 YFSETQ. Trimming pared 3 bases from V and 8 bases from J, leaving 21 bases between. This CDR3 has 15 amino acids. CDR3 bases: TGCGCCAGCAGCTGGGGGGGGCAGGGGGTCAAGCAGCAGTACTTC. Translated, it gives CASSWGGQGVKQQYF.